This entry is about one TCR beta chain. Its antigen is as yet unknown. The CDR3 loop spans 15 amino acids. Germline loops: CDR1 SNHLY, CDR2 FYNNEI. V was cut by 4 bases and J by 0 bases, with 10 bases left in between. The data were obtained in a study of shared clonotypes between healthy human individuals. Study observations and caveats: Non-shared clonotypes showed lower generation probabilities than clonotypes common to all four donors. With few donors, the genetic and exposure-history diversity represented was limited. For naive CD4 cells, roughly 5% of clonotypes were shared across a handful of donors.

Original handling: As immunoSEQ supplied junction-only sequences (without quality scores), filtering differed. Repertoires were generated with immunoSEQ multiplex PCR, while TCRdb's copy carries only in-frame clones and drops some. Clone size and the V and J calls come from that table; the DNA yielded D and trimming. The profile covers around 1.9 million clones, with 85% to 95% appearing a single time and roughly 1.8% taken by the ten largest. The naive CD8 subset, CD45RO-negative cells positively selected for CCR7, excluded terminally differentiated effector memory CD45RA+ cells. Material: naive CD8+ T cells from PBMCs. This sequence originates from a man younger than 30 in good health. Some clones in this sample may be carry-over from other donors' samples. The chain is built from TRBV2 and TRBJ1-3; no reliable D call. The CDR3 is CASSAGSSSGNTIYF. The DNA for the CDR3 is TGTGCCAGCAGTGCGGGATCAAGCTCTGGAAACACCATATATTTT.